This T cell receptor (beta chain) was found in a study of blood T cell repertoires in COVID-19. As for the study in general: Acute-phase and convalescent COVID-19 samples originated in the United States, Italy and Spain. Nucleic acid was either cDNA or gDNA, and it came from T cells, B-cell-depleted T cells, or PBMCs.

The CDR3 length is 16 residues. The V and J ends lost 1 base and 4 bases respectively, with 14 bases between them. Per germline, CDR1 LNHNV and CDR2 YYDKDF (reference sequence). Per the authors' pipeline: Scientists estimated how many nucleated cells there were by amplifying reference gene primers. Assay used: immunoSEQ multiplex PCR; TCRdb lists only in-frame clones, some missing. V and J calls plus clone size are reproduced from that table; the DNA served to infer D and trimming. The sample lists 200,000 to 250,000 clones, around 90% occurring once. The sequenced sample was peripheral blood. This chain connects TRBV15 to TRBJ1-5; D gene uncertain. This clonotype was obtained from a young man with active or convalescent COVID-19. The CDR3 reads CATSRAGGYSNQPQHF. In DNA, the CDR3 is TGTGCCACCAGCAGAGCGGGAGGGTATAGTAATCAGCCCCAGCATTTT. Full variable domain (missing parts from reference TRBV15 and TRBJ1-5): DAMVIQNPRYQVTQFGKPVTLSCSQTLNHNVMYWYQQKSSQAPKLLFHYYDKDFNNEADTPDNFQSRRPNTSFCFLDIRSPGLGDTAMYLCATSRAGGYSNQPQHFGDGTRLSIL.